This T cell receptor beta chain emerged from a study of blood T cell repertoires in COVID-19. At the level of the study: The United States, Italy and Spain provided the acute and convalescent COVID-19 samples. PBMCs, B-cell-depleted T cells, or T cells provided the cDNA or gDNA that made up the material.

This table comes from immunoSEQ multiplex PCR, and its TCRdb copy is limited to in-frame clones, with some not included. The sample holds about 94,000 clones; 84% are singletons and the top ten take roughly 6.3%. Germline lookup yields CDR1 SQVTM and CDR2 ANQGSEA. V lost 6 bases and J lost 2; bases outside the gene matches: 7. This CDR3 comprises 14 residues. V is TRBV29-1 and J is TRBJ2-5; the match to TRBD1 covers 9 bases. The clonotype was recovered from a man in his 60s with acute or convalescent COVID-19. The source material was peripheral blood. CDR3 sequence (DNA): TGCAGCGTGACGGGACAGGGTCAACAAGAGACCCAGTACTTC. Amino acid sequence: CSVTGQGQQETQYF.